These T cell receptor beta chains were read from a single sample in a study of T cell changes during pregnancy in multiple sclerosis. Produced via immunoSEQ multiplex PCR; TCRdb's table is partial and in-frame only. The data show under 130,000 clones, with roughly 92% seen just once and about 0.89% held by the top ten. The sample was peripheral blood, taken after pregnancy. The source of these receptors is a female donor with multiple sclerosis, enrolled in a pregnancy study. Each CDR3 is given with its conserved first and last residue. The D gene is left open where the match is weak. Clone size appears in some rows only: once, few, many, or a class for an expanded clone.

clone_size j_call d_call v_call cdr3_aa cdr3_nt
once TRBJ2-3 TRBD2 TRBV27 CASSSGLAGYTDTQYF TGTGCCAGCAGCTCCGGACTAGCGGGGTACACAGATACGCAGTATTTT
- TRBJ1-2 - TRBV4-2 CASSQDPLSVPAGYTF TGTGCCAGCAGCCAAGATCCCCTGTCGGTACCCGCAGGCTACACCTTC
- TRBJ1-2 - TRBV5-1 CASSLVVSGGAGYTF TGCGCCAGCAGCTTGGTGGTTTCAGGTGGGGCAGGCTACACCTTC
- TRBJ2-7 TRBD2 TRBV2 CASNAGTSSSYEQYF TGTGCCAGCAACGCCGGGACTAGCAGCTCCTACGAGCAGTACTTC
- TRBJ1-2 - TRBV7-2 CASSRVQGWEDGYTF TGTGCCAGCAGCCGAGTCCAGGGATGGGAGGATGGCTACACCTTC
- TRBJ2-5 TRBD2 TRBV7-9 CASSAGTSGGGTSETQYF TGTGCCAGCAGCGCCGGGACTAGCGGGGGGGGGACCTCAGAGACCCAGTACTTC
- TRBJ2-1 TRBD2 TRBV25-1 CASSPGLALHEQFF TGTGCCAGCAGTCCCGGACTAGCGCTCCATGAGCAGTTCTTC
- TRBJ2-7 TRBD2 TRBV5-5 CASSFGTSVRYEQYF TGTGCCAGCAGCTTCGGGACTAGCGTACGGTACGAGCAGTACTTC
- TRBJ2-2 - TRBV9 CASSVVGDATGELFF TGTGCCAGCAGCGTTGTGGGAGACGCCACCGGGGAGCTGTTTTTT
- TRBJ2-3 - TRBV7-8 CASSLGGITDTQYF TGTGCCAGCAGCTTAGGCGGGATCACAGATACGCAGTATTTT
- TRBJ2-2 TRBD1 TRBV6-5 CASSYGTGGSGELFF TGTGCCAGCAGTTACGGGACAGGGGGTTCCGGGGAGCTGTTTTTT
- TRBJ1-1 TRBD1 TRBV5-1 CASSLWGTGSLGTEAFF TGCGCCAGCAGCTTGTGGGGGACAGGGTCCCTGGGCACTGAAGCTTTCTTT
- TRBJ1-1 TRBD1 TRBV7-2 CASSSDRLTEAFF TGTGCCAGCAGTTCGGACAGGCTCACTGAAGCTTTCTTT
- TRBJ2-3 TRBD1 TRBV19 CASRDRARDTQYF TGTGCCAGTAGGGACAGGGCCCGGGATACGCAGTATTTT
- TRBJ1-2 - TRBV29-1 CSVEESGNYGYTF TGCAGCGTTGAAGAGTCAGGGAACTATGGCTACACCTTC
- TRBJ2-5 - TRBV4-2 CASSQGGTGGAQYF TGTGCCAGCAGCCAAGGGGGAACAGGGGGGGCCCAGTACTTC
- TRBJ1-1 - TRBV18 CASSPHKNTEAFF TGTGCCAGCTCACCCCACAAGAACACTGAAGCTTTCTTT
- TRBJ2-4 - TRBV7-8 CASSLKMGGQGPSIKNIQYF TGTGCCAGCAGCTTAAAGATGGGTGGGCAGGGCCCCTCTATCAAAAACATTCAGTACTTC
- TRBJ1-1 - TRBV6-4 CASRAKSFPPENTEAFF TGTGCCAGCAGGGCAAAATCCTTCCCACCCGAGAACACTGAAGCTTTCTTT
- TRBJ2-1 - TRBV11-2 CASSFTAGLTYNEQFF TGTGCCAGCAGCTTTACTGCGGGACTCACCTACAATGAGCAGTTCTTC
- TRBJ2-7 - TRBV7-9 CASSLGEELYEQYF TGTGCCAGCAGCTTAGGGGAGGAGTTATACGAGCAGTACTTC
- TRBJ2-1 - TRBV5-1 CASSLANGTYYNEQFF TGCGCCAGCAGCTTGGCCAACGGGACTTACTACAATGAGCAGTTCTTC
- TRBJ2-2 TRBD2 TRBV11-3 CASSRGDVPTGELFF TGTGCCAGCAGCCGGGGGGATGTCCCCACCGGGGAGCTGTTTTTT
- TRBJ2-3 TRBD1 TRBV18 CASSPLWTGLMDTQYF TGTGCCAGCTCACCACTTTGGACAGGGCTAATGGATACGCAGTATTTT
- TRBJ1-1 - TRBV4-1 CASSHLYDTEAFF TGCGCCAGCAGCCACCTGTATGACACTGAAGCTTTCTTT
- TRBJ2-3 - TRBV25-1 CASSEAAPGSGQYF TGTGCCAGCAGTGAAGCAGCTCCAGGGTCCGGGCAGTATTTT
few TRBJ1-1 TRBD1 TRBV10-3 CAISVQGSTEAFF TGTGCCATCAGTGTACAGGGGAGCACTGAAGCTTTCTTT
once TRBJ2-7 - TRBV20-1 CSARDGRRQYF TGCAGTGCTAGAGACGGCAGGCGTCAGTACTTC
- TRBJ2-5 - TRBV5-1 CASSLAGGSQETQYF TGCGCCAGCAGCTTGGCCGGGGGATCCCAAGAGACCCAGTACTTC
- TRBJ1-6 TRBD1 TRBV5-1 CASSLDRGDSPLHF TGCGCCAGCAGCTTAGACAGGGGAGATTCACCCCTCCACTTT
- TRBJ2-3 - TRBV6-1 CASRLDMSSTDTQYF TGTGCCAGCAGACTCGACATGTCTAGCACAGATACGCAGTATTTT
- TRBJ2-2 TRBD2 TRBV9 CASSVGGGMNTGELFF TGTGCCAGCAGCGTAGGGGGGGGGATGAACACCGGGGAGCTGTTTTTT